The 25 T cell receptor beta chains below all came from one sample that was sequenced in a study of T cell responses to AZD1222 COVID-19 vaccine. The protocol was immunoSEQ multiplex PCR, while the TCRdb copy is restricted to in-frame clones and leaves out a portion. This sample has roughly 99,000 clones; around nine tenths occur once, and the top ten carry 6.2%. This specimen was peripheral blood, taken 28 days after the second AZD1222 dose. These receptors all come from an adult who received the AZD1222 COVID-19 vaccine.

The chain couples TRBV10-1 to TRBJ2-1; D is possibly TRBD1 (7 bases). Deletions cut 3 bases from V and 6 bases from J, with 15 bases between. Germline CDR1 and CDR2: WNHNN and SYGVQD (reference sequence). The CDR3 has 15 residues. For the CDR3, the DNA is TGCGCCAGCAGTGACCGGGCCCAGGGGGGCAATGAGCAGTTCTTC. The encoded protein is CASSDRAQGGNEQFF.

The V call is TRBV13, the J call TRBJ2-1; the D is unclear. The length of the CDR3 is 15 residues. The germline gives CDR1 PRHDT, CDR2 FYEKMQ (reference sequence). Trimming shortened V by 0 bases and J by 9 bases, and 15 bases separated the two germline ends. CDR3 residues: CASSLGGSMSGEQFF. The CDR3 coding sequence is TGTGCCAGCAGCTTAGGAGGTTCCATGTCGGGTGAGCAGTTCTTC.

V gene TRBV6-5 combines with J gene TRBJ2-2; D is perhaps TRBD1 (6 bases). Per germline, CDR1 MNHEY and CDR2 SVGAGI. The V end was cut by 6 bases, the J end by 1 base, with 12 bases between. There are 15 residues in the CDR3. CDR3 bases: TGTGCCAGCAGGGCCGGGACAAAGAACACCGGGGAGCTGTTTTTT. Translation gives CASRAGTKNTGELFF.

The chain couples TRBV18 to TRBJ2-7; TRBD2 is a possible D gene (6 bases). This CDR3 contains 15 residues. V dropped 4 bases and J dropped 5 bases, with 18 bases sitting between them. Germline V lookup: CDR1 KGHSH, CDR2 LQKENI. The CDR3: CASSLTASRRDEQYF. For the CDR3, the DNA is TGTGCCAGCTCACTGACCGCTAGCAGGAGGGACGAGCAGTACTTC.

The chain recombines TRBV20-1 with TRBJ1-1; D gene uncertain. V lost 2 bases and J 5 bases, leaving 6 bases between the germline ends. The germline gives CDR1 DFQATT, CDR2 SNEGSKA (reference sequence). CDR3 length: 11 residues. In nucleotides, the CDR3 is TGCAGTGCTAGATCGTGGACTGAAGCTTTCTTT. Protein sequence: CSARSWTEAFF.

The chain carries TRBV4-1 and TRBJ1-1; D possibly corresponds to TRBD1 (5 bases). The CDR3 totals 14 residues. Germline V lookup: CDR1 MGHRA, CDR2 YSYEKL. V lost 0 bases and J lost 3, with 8 bases in between. The CDR3 DNA follows: TGCGCCAGCAGCCAAGAAGACAGAGACACTGAAGCTTTCTTT. Amino acid sequence: CASSQEDRDTEAFF.

This clone appeared a single time. The V and J genes are TRBV24-1 and TRBJ2-2; no firm D call. Per germline, CDR1 KGHDR and CDR2 SFDVKD. The CDR3 is 13 amino acids. Trimming cost V 4 bases and J 5 bases, with 7 bases left between them. This chain's CDR3 is CATSDPFTGELFF. CDR3 nucleotide sequence: TGTGCCACCAGTGACCCGTTTACCGGGGAGCTGTTTTTT.

This rearrangement joins TRBV2 to TRBJ2-7; D perhaps matches TRBD2 (6 bases). CDR3 length: 12 amino acids. Trimming took off 8 bases at V and 2 bases at J, with 10 bases between the two ends. Per germline, CDR1 SNHLY and CDR2 FYNNEI. CDR3 in amino acids: CASGGIPYEQYF. The CDR3 DNA sequence: TGTGCCAGCGGGGGGATTCCCTACGAGCAGTACTTC.

The chain carries TRBV24-1 and TRBJ2-5, with D possibly being TRBD2 (6 bases). Germline V gene lookup returns CDR1 KGHDR and CDR2 SFDVKD. V was trimmed by 3 bases and J by 5 bases, leaving 12 bases between them. This CDR3 is 14 amino acids long. As DNA, the CDR3 is TGTGCCACCAGTGATGGGGGGTTGGGTGAGACCCAGTACTTC. It encodes CATSDGGLGETQYF.

The chain employs TRBV9 and TRBJ1-1, with D possibly TRBD1 on 5 matching bases. This CDR3 comprises 13 residues. Trimming took 3 bases from V and 4 from J, leaving 10 bases between them. Looked up from germline, CDR1 is SGDLS and CDR2 is YYNGEE. CDR3 in DNA: TGTGCCAGCAGCGCCGGGGCTGGCACTGAAGCTTTCTTT. Amino acid sequence: CASSAGAGTEAFF.

This sequence joins TRBV5-8 and TRBJ1-1; the match to TRBD1 covers 8 bases. The ends lost 4 bases at V and 0 bases at J; junction bases unmatched: 5. This CDR3 has 15 residues. From germline, CDR1 is SGHTS and CDR2 YDEGEE. This chain's CDR3 is CASSPGDRLNTEAFF. DNA of the CDR3: TGTGCCAGCAGCCCGGGGGACAGGTTGAACACTGAAGCTTTCTTT.

This chain uses TRBV5-4 with TRBJ1-2, with D possibly matching TRBD1 (6 bases). Trimming stripped 4 bases from V and 6 bases from J, with 16 bases between. CDR1 and CDR2 from the germline V gene are SGHNT and YYREEE (reference sequence). There are 14 residues in the CDR3. The DNA of the CDR3 is TGTGCCAGCAGCGCCCTCCAACAGGGAGATGGCTACACCTTC. Translating gives CASSALQQGDGYTF.

The rearrangement links TRBV15 to TRBJ2-1, with 8 nucleotides matching TRBD2. Trimming took 0 bases from V and 10 from J; bases not matched to a gene: 5. The CDR3 length is 14 residues. Per the germline V gene, CDR1 is LNHNV and CDR2 is YYDKDF (reference sequence). The CDR3 sequence: CATSRERAGDEQFF. For the CDR3, the DNA is TGTGCCACCAGCAGAGAACGAGCGGGGGACGAGCAGTTCTTC.

This chain links TRBV14 with TRBJ2-1; no reliable D call. V was trimmed by 4 bases and J by 8 bases, leaving 9 bases between them. The CDR3 consists of 12 residues. Germline V gives CDR1 SGHDN, CDR2 FVKESK. This CDR3 reads CASSLLRDEQFF. The CDR3 DNA sequence: TGTGCCAGCAGCCTTTTACGGGATGAGCAGTTCTTC. Supplemented by reference TRBV14 and TRBJ2-1, the full variable domain reads EAGVTQFPSHSVIEKGQTVTLRCDPISGHDNLYWYRRVMGKEIKFLLHFVKESKQDESGMPNNRFLAERTGGTYSTLKVQPAELEDSGVYFCASSLLRDEQFFGPGTRLTVL.

The V call is TRBV11-2, the J call TRBJ1-4; a weak D match, TRBD1 (5 bases). V was pared by 5 bases and J by 3 bases, with 10 bases between. The CDR3 runs to 14 residues. The V gene's germline CDR1 is SGHAT and CDR2 FQNNGV. CDR3 residues: CASSRDGSNEKLFF. The CDR3, as DNA: TGTGCCAGCAGCCGGGACGGTTCTAATGAAAAACTGTTTTTT.

This clone was seen a few times. The J gene is TRBJ2-3, the V gene TRBV28; 7 bases are a match to TRBD1. The CDR3 extends over 14 amino acids. The V gene end was trimmed by 5 bases and the J gene end by 3 bases; junction bases not matched to a gene: 5. Germline CDR1 is MDHEN and CDR2 is SYDVKM. CDR3 in amino acids: CASSALQGTDTQYF. The CDR3 nucleotides read TGTGCCAGCAGTGCCCTACAGGGGACAGATACGCAGTATTTT.

The chain is built from TRBV30 and TRBJ1-2; weak D call: TRBD1 (5 bases). Germline V lookup: CDR1 GTSNPN, CDR2 SVGIG (reference sequence). The CDR3 has 13 amino acids. The CDR3 DNA follows: TGTGCAAAGAGGGGCTCCCCGGACTATGGCTACACCTTC. This encodes CAKRGSPDYGYTF.

The chain carries TRBV24-1 and TRBJ2-6; D remains unclear. The CDR3 contains 15 residues. Trimming took off 4 bases at V and 2 bases at J, with 8 bases between the two ends. CDR1 and CDR2 from the germline V gene are KGHDR and SFDVKD. The CDR3 nucleotides read TGTGCCACCAGTGACCCCAGGCCTGGGGCCAACGTCCTGACTTTC. Its protein product is CATSDPRPGANVLTF.

The J gene is TRBJ2-7, the V gene TRBV2, with 8 bases that match TRBD1. Germline V CDR1 and CDR2: SNHLY, FYNNEI. The CDR3 has 15 residues. The V segment lost 7 bases and the J segment 0 bases; nucleotides outside the gene matches: 8. As DNA, the CDR3 is TGTGCCAGCAAGCCAAGGGACAGGAGCTCCTACGAGCAGTACTTC. It is translated as CASKPRDRSSYEQYF.

The chain recombines TRBV28 with TRBJ2-7; no clear D gene. V lost 5 bases and J 3 bases, leaving 2 bases between the germline ends. The V gene's germline CDR1 is MDHEN and CDR2 SYDVKM. CDR3 size: 10 residues. DNA for the CDR3: TGTGCCAGCAGTCACTACGAGCAGTACTTC. Translating it yields CASSHYEQYF.

This rearrangement joins TRBV2 to TRBJ2-7; D remains ambiguous. With 3 bases removed from V and 1 base from J, the gap between germline ends came to 13 bases. The germline CDR1 and CDR2 sequences are SNHLY and FYNNEI. The CDR3 totals 15 residues. CDR3 nucleotide sequence: TGTGCCAGCAGTGAGGGTGGCGACCCTTCCTACGAGCAGTACTTC. Protein sequence: CASSEGGDPSYEQYF.

V and J are TRBV19 and TRBJ2-7; no definite D call. The ends were cut back, 7 bases at V and 7 bases at J, with 17 bases in the middle. CDR1 and CDR2 from the germline V gene are LNHDA and SQIVND (reference sequence). The CDR3 runs to 13 residues. CDR3 nucleotides: TGTGCCAGTACCGTAGGCGACCTCGGAGAGCAGTACTTC. This encodes CASTVGDLGEQYF.

This clone was detected only a few times. The chain has TRBV5-6 and TRBJ2-5, with 10 bases that match TRBD2. Germline values: CDR1 SGHDT, CDR2 YYEEEE. The CDR3 has 16 residues. J gave up 3 bases and V 0 bases, and 5 bases lay outside the gene matches. In DNA, the CDR3 is TGTGCCAGCAGCTTGGCTAGCGGGGGCACAGAAGAGACCCAGTACTTC. Amino acids: CASSLASGGTEETQYF.

The rearrangement joins TRBV6-2 or TRBV6-3 to TRBJ1-1; D remains ambiguous. CDR1 MNHEY and CDR2 SVGEGT come from the germline V gene. This CDR3 has 14 residues. Between the trimmed V and J ends, which lost 6 bases and 6 bases, there was a span of 17 bases. The CDR3: CASSPPQDGAEAFF. The CDR3 bases are TGTGCCAGCAGCCCGCCGCAGGACGGGGCTGAAGCTTTCTTT.

The count of this clone is one. V gene TRBV6-5 combines with J gene TRBJ2-1; D not resolved. Between the trimmed V and J ends, which lost 6 bases and 5 bases, there was a span of 14 bases. CDR3 length equals 14 residues. The germline gives CDR1 MNHEY, CDR2 SVGAGI. The CDR3 sequence is CASSRRAINNEQFF. For the CDR3, the DNA is TGTGCCAGCAGCCGAAGGGCTATAAACAATGAGCAGTTCTTC.